This TCR beta chain stems from a study of blood T cell repertoires in COVID-19. Study context: Sample material is recorded as cDNA or gDNA derived from T cells, B-cell-depleted T cells, or PBMCs.

As processed by the authors: The authors estimated nucleated cell counts from reference gene primer amplification. Sequencing was performed with immunoSEQ multiplex PCR; in TCRdb, only in-frame clones are kept and a portion is missing. The V and J calls and clone size are taken from that table; D and trimming were inferred from the DNA. The table has approximately 46,000 clones, roughly 73% seen once. This clone was seen more than once but under ten times. This receptor was obtained from a man older than 75 with acute or convalescent COVID-19. Sample: peripheral blood.

The CDR3 region is CASKKGQGKETQYF. CDR3 nucleotides: TGTGCCAGCAAGAAAGGACAGGGCAAAGAGACCCAGTACTTC. V and J are TRBV7-2 and TRBJ2-5; 8 bases are a match to TRBD1. The CDR3 consists of 14 residues. Trimming cost V 7 bases and J 3 bases; bases outside gene matches: 7. Germline CDR1 reads SGHTA; CDR2 reads FQGNSA.